The rows below give T cell receptor beta chains drawn from one sample of a study of blood T cell repertoires in COVID-19. Generated by immunoSEQ multiplex PCR, the TCRdb table keeps only in-frame clones and is missing some. This repertoire shows 150,000 to 200,000 clones, about nine tenths found once; its top ten account for roughly 9%. Material for sequencing was PBMCs or T cells enriched from blood (not recorded which). The receptors shown here come from a woman between 18 and 30 years old who had recovered from COVID-19. CDR3s include the opening cysteine and the closing phenylalanine or tryptophan. The D gene is left open where the match is weak. Only some rows state a clone size, as once, few, many or a class for expanded clones.

size	J	D	V	DNA	CDR3
once	TRBJ1-2	TRBD1	TRBV30	TGTGCCTGGAGCAACGGGACAGGGGGCTATGGCTACACCTTC	CAWSNGTGGYGYTF
.	TRBJ2-1	TRBD1	TRBV2	TGTGCCAGCATCACAGGGGGTAGCTCCTACAATGAGCAGTTCTTC	CASITGGSSYNEQFF
.	TRBJ1-1	.	TRBV25-1	TGTGCCAGCAGTGCGGAGCGGGAGGCTTTCTTT	CASSAEREAFF
.	TRBJ2-5	.	TRBV28	TGTGCCAGCAGCGAAACCTCCAGGGTTGAGACCCAGTACTTC	CASSETSRVETQYF
.	TRBJ1-3	.	TRBV30	TGTGCCTTCTCCCTTAGGACAGCGGCTGGAAACACCATATATTTT	CAFSLRTAAGNTIYF
.	TRBJ1-2	.	TRBV5-1	TGCGCCAGCAGCTTATCGACAGGTACTAACTATGGCTACACCTTC	CASSLSTGTNYGYTF
.	TRBJ1-2	TRBD1	TRBV6-5	TGTGCCAGCAGTTCCCTGGACAGGGGGGACTATGGCTACACCTTC	CASSSLDRGDYGYTF
.	TRBJ2-1	TRBD2	TRBV19	TGTGCCTCCAGACTAGCGGGAGGGCCCGGTGAGCAGTTCTTC	CASRLAGGPGEQFF
.	TRBJ2-3	.	TRBV7-9	TGTGCCAGCAGCTTAGCAGGCAGGGGAGGCACAGATACGCAGTATTTT	CASSLAGRGGTDTQYF
.	TRBJ1-4	TRBD1	TRBV11-2	TGTGCCAGCAGCTTAGGGACAGGGAAGGATGAAAAACTGTTTTTT	CASSLGTGKDEKLFF
.	TRBJ2-3	.	TRBV24-1	TGTGCCACCAGTGATCAGGATGGCACAGATACGCAGTATTTT	CATSDQDGTDTQYF
.	TRBJ2-7	.	TRBV5-1	TGCGCCAGCAGCTTAGCAGGGACCTACGAGCAGTACTTC	CASSLAGTYEQYF
once	TRBJ1-6	TRBD1	TRBV10-3	TGTGCCATCAGCATCACCACGGGGACAGAGGATTCACCCCTCCACTTT	CAISITTGTEDSPLHF
.	TRBJ2-5	TRBD2	TRBV7-8	TGTGCCAGCAGCGACCGACTAGCGGACCAAGAGACCCAGTACTTC	CASSDRLADQETQYF
.	TRBJ1-2	.	TRBV11-2	TGTGCCAGCAGCTTAGGGCAGGGTGGGGGCTACACCTTC	CASSLGQGGGYTF
few	TRBJ2-6	TRBD2	TRBV28	TGTGCCAGCAGGAGAGCGGGAAACTCTGGGGCCAACGTCCTGACTTTC	CASRRAGNSGANVLTF
few	TRBJ1-2	.	TRBV7-8	TGTGCCAGCAGCCCTACGACTGGCGGCTACACCTTC	CASSPTTGGYTF
.	TRBJ2-2	TRBD2	TRBV6-6	TGTGCCAGCAGGCTAGACATACTAGCGACGGGCGGGGAGCTGTTTTTT	CASRLDILATGGELFF
.	TRBJ1-5	.	TRBV19	TGTGCCAGTAGTCTCCTAAGTGAACAGCCCCAGCATTTT	CASSLLSEQPQHF
.	TRBJ1-3	TRBD1	TRBV30	TGTGCCTGGGACAGGGGGTCCGGAAACACCATATATTTT	CAWDRGSGNTIYF
.	TRBJ2-2	TRBD2	TRBV25-1	TGTGCCAGCAGTGAATACTCGGGACTAGCCCTCGACACCGGGGAGCTGTTTTTT	CASSEYSGLALDTGELFF
.	TRBJ1-1	.	TRBV7-7	TGTGTGTGGGGGGGAGTGGCTTCAAAGGGCACTGAAGCTTTCTTT	CVWGGVASKGTEAFF
.	TRBJ2-3	TRBD1	TRBV27	TGTGCCAGCAGTTTGGACAGGGGCACAGATACGCAGTATTTT	CASSLDRGTDTQYF
.	TRBJ2-1	TRBD2	TRBV28	TGTGCCAGCAGTTTATTGGGGTTAGGTAGCGGGGCTTTGGGTGAGCAGTTCTTC	CASSLLGLGSGALGEQFF
.	TRBJ2-2	.	TRBV5-4	TGTGCCAGCAGCTTGACCAGCACCGGGGAGCTGTTTTTT	CASSLTSTGELFF
.	TRBJ2-1	TRBD1	TRBV18	TGTGCCAGCTCACCTGGACAGGGAACCCCCGGGCAGTTCTTC	CASSPGQGTPGQFF
.	TRBJ1-1	.	TRBV28	TGTGCCAGCAGTTTATCCAGGAACAGGGCCACTGAAGCTTTCTTT	CASSLSRNRATEAFF
once	TRBJ1-5	TRBD1	TRBV19	TGTGCCAGTAGTCTGAGGGACAGACCTCCGGGGCCCCAGCATTTT	CASSLRDRPPGPQHF
.	TRBJ2-5	.	TRBV2	TGTGCCAGCACTTTGGGGCCTATAGAGACCCAGTACTTC	CASTLGPIETQYF
.	TRBJ1-6	.	TRBV3-1/TRBV3-2	TGTGCCAGCAGCCAAGTGCAGGTGGCACCCCTCCACTTT	CASSQVQVAPLHF
.	TRBJ1-1	TRBD1	TRBV29-1	TGCAGCGTCCGACAGGGGTGGGACACTGAAGCTTTCTTT	CSVRQGWDTEAFF
.	TRBJ1-6	TRBD1	TRBV11-1	TGTGCCAGCAGCGTTGGACAGGGGGGGAATTCACCCCTCCACTTT	CASSVGQGGNSPLHF
.	TRBJ2-2	.	TRBV15	TGTGCCACCAGCAGAGAGACACCGGGGGCCGGGGAGCTGTTTTTT	CATSRETPGAGELFF
.	TRBJ1-1	TRBD1	TRBV5-5	TGTGCCAGCAGCCCCACAGGGGCGGTCGGGAACACTGAAGCTTTCTTT	CASSPTGAVGNTEAFF
.	TRBJ1-5	.	TRBV19	TGTGCCAGTAGTACCAACAGGCCGATGGGGAGGACCCGGGATACCAATCAGCCCCAGCATTTT	CASSTNRPMGRTRDTNQPQHF
.	TRBJ1-2	.	TRBV30	TGTGCCTGGAGTGTTGGGGGGGTTTATGGCTACACCTTC	CAWSVGGVYGYTF
.	TRBJ2-3	TRBD1	TRBV28	TGTGCCAGCAGTTTACCAACCGGGACAGGGGGTTCAGATACGCAGTATTTT	CASSLPTGTGGSDTQYF
.	TRBJ2-1	TRBD2	TRBV4-1	TGCGCCAGCAGCCAAGATCGGGCGGGGGGCTCCTACAATGAGCAGTTCTTC	CASSQDRAGGSYNEQFF
.	TRBJ1-1	.	TRBV27	TGTGCCAGCAGTCAAGGGGTCCCGAACACTGAAGCTTTCTTT	CASSQGVPNTEAFF
.	TRBJ1-4	TRBD1	TRBV5-5	TGTGCCAGCAGCCCCCCGGGACAGCTTGCAACTAATGAAAAACTGTTTTTT	CASSPPGQLATNEKLFF
.	TRBJ2-5	.	TRBV5-1	TGCGCCAGCAGCCTCAGCCAAGAGACCCAGTACTTC	CASSLSQETQYF
.	TRBJ1-2	.	TRBV18	TGTGCCAGCTCACCTCCAAACTATGGCTACACCTTC	CASSPPNYGYTF
once	TRBJ1-1	.	TRBV9	TGTGCCAGCAGCGTAGCCCCTAACACTGAAGCTTTCTTT	CASSVAPNTEAFF
.	TRBJ1-2	.	TRBV10-3	TGTGCCATCAGTGCAGGGTATGTCGAGGATGGCTACACCTTC	CAISAGYVEDGYTF
.	TRBJ1-1	TRBD1	TRBV5-4	TGTGCCAGCAGCTTGGCGACAGGGGGCATCACTGAAGCTTTCTTT	CASSLATGGITEAFF
.	TRBJ2-7	TRBD2	TRBV28	TGTGCCAGCAGTTTCCCGCTAGCGGGAGGGATCTACGAGCAGTACTTC	CASSFPLAGGIYEQYF
.	TRBJ2-2	TRBD1	TRBV6-2/TRBV6-3	TGTGCCAGCAGTTACGGTCAGGGGGCGGGCACCGGGGAGCTGTTTTTT	CASSYGQGAGTGELFF
once	TRBJ2-5	.	TRBV7-9	TGTGCCAGCAGCACCCTCGGACATCACCAAGAGACCCAGTACTTC	CASSTLGHHQETQYF
.	TRBJ2-7	TRBD2	TRBV5-4	TGTGCCAGCAGCTTTGGAGCGGCGGGGGGATCGTACGAGCAGTACTTC	CASSFGAAGGSYEQYF
few	TRBJ1-4	.	TRBV7-2	TGTGCCAGCAGCTTGGCCGGGAAGGACGAAAAACTGTTTTTT	CASSLAGKDEKLFF
.	TRBJ1-2	.	TRBV28	TGTGCCAGCACCGACGCCGGGTTCAACTATGGCTACACCTTC	CASTDAGFNYGYTF
.	TRBJ1-5	.	TRBV16	TGTGCCAGCAGCCAATCGTACACCTCCAATCAGCCCCAGCATTTT	CASSQSYTSNQPQHF
.	TRBJ2-1	TRBD2	TRBV7-9	TGTGCCAGCAGTCATAGCGGGGGGACCAATGAGCAGTTCTTC	CASSHSGGTNEQFF
.	TRBJ1-1	.	TRBV7-9	TGTGCCAGCAGCTTACCCCTTGGGGGGGGCACTGAAGCTTTCTTT	CASSLPLGGGTEAFF
.	TRBJ2-2	.	TRBV10-3	TGTGCCATCAGTTCGCAGGGGAATTCGGCCGGGGAGCTGTTTTTT	CAISSQGNSAGELFF
.	TRBJ1-5	.	TRBV11-2	TGTGCCAGCAGCTTATGGGGAGATCAGCCCCAGCATTTT	CASSLWGDQPQHF
.	TRBJ1-6	.	TRBV7-8	TGTGCCAGCGGGTGGGCCGATAATTCACCCCTCCACTTT	CASGWADNSPLHF